Below, one T cell receptor (beta chain) is given with its context. The sample comes from a study of blood T cell repertoires in COVID-19. TCRdb's table, derived via immunoSEQ multiplex PCR, lists solely in-frame clones and lacks some. The repertoire includes some 69,000 clones, around 91% of them detected once, and roughly 0.53% sits in the top ten. Germline trimming cut 0 bases from V and 5 bases from J; bases unmatched to any gene: 8. Looked up from germline, CDR1 is SGHDT and CDR2 is YYEEEE. The length of the CDR3 is 16 residues. The chain has TRBV5-6 and TRBJ2-3; 8 positions match TRBD2. The origin of this receptor is a man aged 50 or older with COVID-19, enrolled during active disease. Sequencing was carried out using peripheral blood. The CDR3 coding sequence is TGTGCCAGCAGCTTGGCCGGGAGGGCCTGGGAAGATACGCAGTATTTT. Its protein is CASSLAGRAWEDTQYF. The whole variable domain, remainder taken from reference TRBV5-6 and TRBJ2-3, is DAGVTQSPTHLIKTRGQQVTLRCSPKSGHDTVSWYQQALGQGPQFIFQYYEEEERQRGNFPDRFSGHQFPNYSSELNVNALLLGDSALYLCASSLAGRAWEDTQYFGPGTRLTVL.